This entry concerns a single T cell receptor (beta chain). Its antigen target is currently unknown. Per-base qualities were not stored, and no clone one base away is much larger. These data come from a study of beta chain features in type 1 diabetes (dated by TCRdb to 2017 to 2018). In the study overall: Patients and healthy donors did not differ in mean age, gender distribution, total cell number or subset yield. A total of 85 million to 140 million sorted cells were examined across all samples, and a strong correlation was observed between cell number per subset and RNA yield. In the study, TCRB repertoires of sorted circulating CD4+ T cell subsets from recently diagnosed type 1 diabetes patients were compared with those of matched healthy donors. Regulatory and stem cell-like memory subsets were obtained from only 8 patients and about 8 healthy donors, while naive and central memory subsets were obtained from all 28 donors.

Each donor gave one peripheral blood draw, about 110 mL on average, collected into heparinised tubes. Using a panel that included CD45RO, CCR7, CD25, CD127, CD95 and CD27, naive, central memory, regulatory and stem cell-like memory CD4+ T cells were sorted on a BD FACSAria II. Every sorted population had a purity above 95%. Right away, PBMCs were isolated by Lymphoprep density gradient centrifugation and were stained directly, with no culture step. So that batch effects would be minimized, each experiment stained and sorted samples in pairs, pairing one healthy donor with one patient. Broader findings and caveats from the paper: The naive, central memory and regulatory TCRB repertoires appeared to resemble one another more closely among patients than among healthy donors. Shorter templates might be favored by PCR, yet because patient and control samples were amplified and corrected together, any such skew would affect both groups equally. Type 1 diabetes patients showed a moderate but significant shortening of TCRB CDR3 length in all four CD4+ subsets. Only small numbers of individuals were included in the HLA sub-analyses, which left unresolved whether HLA type had any influence on TCRB rearrangement. Because cDNA rather than genomic DNA was sequenced, highly expressing activated cells could have been over-represented, although no difference in activation and CD3 levels was found between groups. At VDJ recombination sites, type 1 diabetes patients had fewer insertions and more deleted nucleotides, which implies abnormalities in thymic rearrangement.

The High Capacity cDNA Reverse Transcription Kit was used to reverse transcribe all of the isolated RNA, meaning that expressed TCRB transcripts were what got sequenced. Deep immunoSEQ sequencing was applied to naive, central memory and regulatory T cell samples, giving an average of roughly 3.5 million total reads per sample. After sorted cells were lysed in RLT buffer, RNA was extracted with DNase-treated RNeasy Micro or Mini kits, with the choice depending on cell number. Each cell subset was processed separately to prevent cross-contamination, with patient and healthy donor samples processed together. The immunoSEQ multiplex PCR was used to amplify TCRB sequences from cDNA, yielding 87-bp fragments that span the CDR3 region. Sequencing of the amplicons was performed on the Illumina HiSeq platform. The source study handled its data this way. Synthetic template baselines were used to correct PCR bias computationally, reads within Hamming distance 2 were collapsed, and singletons that could not be merged were discarded. Reads were aligned against IMGT so that V, D and J genes, CDR3 length and insertions or deletions at six rearrangement sites could be assigned. Clonotype counts were normalized to sorted cell number within each subset before computing true diversity and Gini coefficients with the tcR R package. Repertoire sharing was quantified using the overlap coefficient calculated on TCRB nucleotide sequences. TCRdb carries this immuneACCESS record with in-frame sequences only. Its versions omit some clonotypes, under half of them owing to an unresolved V gene in the studies checked, with the rest unexplained. The V and J calls and clone size are taken from that table; D and trimming were inferred from the DNA. The sample table contains some 190,000 clones; only one count was recorded for around 8% of them. The top ten clones comprise more than 0.75% of the sample.

The specimen sequenced was central memory CD4+ T cells from blood. This receptor was identified in a woman aged 40 to 50 with type 1 diabetes.

The CDR3 reads as follows: CASSGDRGPTEAFF. The DNA is TGTGCCAGCAGCGGAGACAGGGGGCCCACTGAAGCTTTCTTT. Recombination joined TRBV5-4 with TRBJ1-1, and TRBD1 matches 10 of the central bases. CDR1 and CDR2, per the germline V gene (reference sequence), are SGHNT and YYREEE. The CDR3 holds 14 amino acids from the cysteine to the phenylalanine. Only CDR3 DNA is held: 42 bases, read in frame from base 1. Compared with germline, V lacks 4 bases and J lacks 4 bases; bases without a gene match: 4.